The 9 T cell receptor beta chains below were found in one sample sequenced in a study of molecular identifiers for immune sequencing clone quantification. TCRdb recomputed calls from the PCR reads with MiXCR, one row per CDR3 protein. The sample yields some 40,000 distinct CDR3 sequences, 24% seen once. The sequencing input was naive CD8+ T cells from blood, with Jurkat cell RNA spiked in. Stated subset: FACS-sorted CD8+CD4-CCR7+CD45RA+ naive T cells. Receptors originate from a human donor in good health. Some libraries in this study had Jurkat cell RNA spiked in.

In its sample, this clonotype was seen a few times. This rearrangement joins TRBV27 to TRBJ1-5; D remains unclear. The CDR3 totals 16 residues. Trimming stripped 1 base from V and 4 bases from J, with 14 bases between. Germline CDR1 MNHEY, CDR2 SMNVEV (reference sequence). For the CDR3, the DNA is TGTGCCAGCAGTTTATATGGTGAGGTGGGAAATCAGCCCCAGCATTTT. Translation gives CASSLYGEVGNQPQHF.

This clonotype was seen ten or more times. The chain is built from TRBV7-9 and TRBJ2-7; TRBD1 agrees at 7 bases. CDR1 and CDR2 (germline): SEHNR, FQNEAQ (reference sequence). CDR3 length: 14 amino acids. V lost 5 bases and J lost 3; bases outside the gene matches: 7. CDR3: CASSPQGLGYEQYF. The CDR3 region has the DNA TGTGCCAGCAGCCCACAGGGGTTAGGCTACGAGCAGTACTTC.

This clonotype appeared many times. V usage is TRBV7-8 and J usage is TRBJ1-1; D remains unclear. Trimming removed 4 bases from V and 1 base from J, with 7 bases in between. The CDR3 loop spans 13 amino acids. Per the germline V gene, CDR1 is SGHVS and CDR2 is FQNEAQ. The CDR3 DNA follows: TGTGCCAGCAGCTCCCTCGAGAACACTGAAGCTTTCTTT. Its protein is CASSSLENTEAFF.

The chain employs TRBV11-2 and TRBJ2-5; tentative D call: TRBD2 (6 bases). The CDR3 runs to 13 residues. Germline V gives CDR1 SGHAT, CDR2 FQNNGV. The V end was cut by 3 bases, the J end by 2 bases, with 7 bases between. The CDR3 coding sequence is TGTGCCAGCAGCTTGCGGGGACAAGAGACCCAGTACTTC. Translated: CASSLRGQETQYF.

V gene TRBV4-1 combines with J gene TRBJ2-5; perhaps TRBD2 as D (6 bases). V was shortened by 1 base and J by 5 bases, with 20 bases between the two germline ends. The CDR3 contains 17 residues. The germline V gene has CDR1 MGHRA and CDR2 YSYEKL. CDR3 bases: TGCGCCAGCAGCCAAGGGAACGCGGGATACAAAAGCGAGACCCAGTACTTC. Its protein is CASSQGNAGYKSETQYF.

This clonotype was counted many times. This sequence joins TRBV19 and TRBJ1-1; D might be TRBD1 (6 bases). This CDR3 spans 15 amino acids. Germline V gives CDR1 LNHDA, CDR2 SQIVND (reference sequence). The V end lost 3 bases, the J end lost 0 bases, and 11 bases lay between the germline ends. The CDR3 region is CASSIFGTLNTEAFF. Written as DNA, the CDR3 is TGTGCCAGTAGTATCTTTGGGACACTGAACACTGAAGCTTTCTTT.

To note about this clonotype: Given a much more abundant clone one base away, this may be a read error. V usage is TRBV20-1 and J usage is TRBJ2-7, with 7 bases lining up with TRBD2. From germline, CDR1 is DFQATT and CDR2 SNEGSKA (reference sequence). The CDR3 runs to 13 residues. Unmatched junction bases numbered 7, after V lost 5 bases and J lost 3 bases. Here the CDR3 reads CSAESGAFYEQYF. For the CDR3, the DNA is TGCAGTGCTGAGAGCGGGGCTTTCTACGAGCAGTACTTC.

This clonotype appeared a single time. A much larger clone sits a single nucleotide away, making a read error possible. Because the CDR3 is missing its conserved closing phenylalanine or tryptophan, this is likely a read error. The chain uses TRBV12-3 or TRBV12-4 and TRBJ2-3; possibly TRBD2 for D (6 bases). This CDR3 contains 14 residues. The V end was cut by 9 bases, the J end by 0 bases, with 13 bases between. The CDR3: CASTAGTSTDTQYL. The CDR3 region has the DNA TGTGCCAGTACTGCGGGGACTAGCACAGATACGCAGTATCTT.

Concerning this clonotype itself: A much larger clonotype is one base distant, so this may be a read error. The chain recombines TRBV27 with TRBJ1-5; D is perhaps TRBD1 (5 bases). Germline V gene sequence: CDR1 MNHEY, CDR2 SMNVEV (reference sequence). Trimming stripped 7 bases from V and 9 bases from J, with 19 bases between. CDR3 length: 14 amino acids. Here the CDR3 DNA reads TGTGCCAGCAACCCGCTGCGGGGCTTGGGGCCCCAGCATTTT. It encodes CASNPLRGLGPQHF.